This T cell receptor beta chain is from a study of shared T cell receptors in the human thymus. Sequencing used immunoSEQ multiplex PCR; TCRdb keeps in-frame clones, though not all of them. The sample lists 720,000 or so clones, roughly 88% occurring once. The CDR3 loop spans 16 amino acids. Trimming removed 3 bases from V and 0 bases from J, with 14 bases in between. Germline V gene lookup returns CDR1 LNHDA and CDR2 SQIVND (reference sequence). This sample also appeared in a second study, on human thymus T cells.

The sequence derives from a girl in the first two years of life with a congenital heart defect. This chain joins TRBV19 and TRBJ1-1; unclear D gene. Sequences were obtained from thymocytes. The CDR3: CASSIMSADMNTEAFF. CDR3 nucleotide sequence: TGTGCCAGTAGTATTATGTCGGCAGACATGAACACTGAAGCTTTCTTT.